This T cell receptor beta chain derives from a study of long-term antiretroviral therapy in people with HIV. Study-level background: Samples collected earliest predate the 2015 immediate-ART recommendation by about a decade.

Trimming took 7 bases from V and 5 from J, leaving 17 bases between them. Looked up from germline, CDR1 is SEHNR and CDR2 is FQNEAQ (reference sequence). CDR3 length equals 14 residues. The assay used was immunoSEQ (version v3.0), run at survey level. The table came from immunoSEQ multiplex PCR; TCRdb's copy has only in-frame clones and leaves some out. The sample carries 30,000 to 40,000 clones, 75% to 90% recorded once. Of note for this clone: The antigen is not known.

Whole-study findings and limits: Diversity went up after ART and still fell short of transplant donor controls. Pre-ART expanded TRB clones stayed dominant throughout, though often decreasing after ART.

The United States was where all participants with HIV were treated. This specimen was unsorted PBMCs, taken just before starting antiretroviral therapy. This sequence was found in a woman aged 18-29 years with HIV. The chain recombines TRBV7-9 with TRBJ2-5, with D possibly TRBD2 on 6 matching bases. CDR3 coding DNA: TGTGCCAGCACCAACCCCGGGAGTGGGGAGACCCAGTACTTC. It specifies CASTNPGSGETQYF.